Sequencing of this TCR beta chain was carried out in a study of cytomegalovirus exposure and HLA in healthy donors. Study context: An analysis done earlier identified almost 120 million unique TCR beta sequences from around 180 million T cells. Study-wide results and limits: Prior analysis indicated that the majority of TCR beta V segments exhibited productivity approximately 90% or approximately 30% of the time. By a later analysis, the bulk of CMV-associated TCR beta chains appeared HLA-restricted. For TCR beta chains, V- and J-gene trimming was later linked to a missense DCLRE1C variant.

In the case of this clone: Its specificity is unknown.

Primers included in the PCR were 60 Vbeta and 13 Jbeta primers. Libraries were prepared by immunoSEQ multiplex PCR; TCRdb keeps only in-frame clonotypes and omits some of them. The sample has approximately 82,000 clones, around 70% seen once. V shed 2 bases and J shed 4 bases, with 16 bases lying between them. Germline V gene lookup returns CDR1 SGHDT and CDR2 YYEEEE. This CDR3 is built from 15 residues. The sequencing input was PBMCs. This sequence joins TRBV5-6 and TRBJ2-7; tentatively, D is TRBD2 (5 bases). The receptor was isolated from a woman aged 45-65 years in good health and CMV-seropositive. The CDR3 is CASSFGGSAGYEQYF. For the CDR3, the DNA is TGTGCCAGCAGCTTTGGTGGGAGTGCGGGTTACGAGCAGTACTTC.